This T cell receptor (beta chain) is from a study of shared clonotypes between healthy human individuals. A note on this clone: Its antigen is undetermined.

General observations from the study: Incomplete sequencing of sorted subsets was indicated by rarefaction despite large depth.

V was trimmed by 1 base and J by 15 bases, leaving 17 bases between them. The CDR3 consists of 13 residues. CDR1 and CDR2 (germline): SGHTS, YDEGEE. The method was immunoSEQ multiplex PCR; TCRdb's version includes in-frame clones alone and lacks a portion of them. The profile shows a few million clones, 80% to 95% of them singletons. The chain links TRBV5-8 to TRBJ2-1; TRBD1 might be the D (6 bases). The sequenced material came from naive CD4+ T cells from PBMCs. Subset noted: CD45RA+ positively selected. The TCR was taken from a man between 18 and 35 years old in good health. Some clones in this sample may be carry-over from other donors' samples. DNA of the CDR3: TGTGCCAGCAGCTTGAGAGGGGCCAGGGACATGTTCTTC. It encodes CASSLRGARDMFF.